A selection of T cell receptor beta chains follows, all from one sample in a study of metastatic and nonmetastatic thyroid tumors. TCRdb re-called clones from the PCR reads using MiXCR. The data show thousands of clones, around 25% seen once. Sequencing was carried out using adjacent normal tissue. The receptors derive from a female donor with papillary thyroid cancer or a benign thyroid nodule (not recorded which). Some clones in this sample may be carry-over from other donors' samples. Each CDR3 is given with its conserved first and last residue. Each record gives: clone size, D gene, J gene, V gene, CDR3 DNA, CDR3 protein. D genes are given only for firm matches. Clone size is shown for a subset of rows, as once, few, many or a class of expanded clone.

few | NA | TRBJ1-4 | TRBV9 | TGTGCCAGCAGCGCTTCGCCCCTCATGGACAGCAATAATGAAAAACTGTTTTTT | CASSASPLMDSNNEKLFF
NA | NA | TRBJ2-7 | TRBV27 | TGTGCCAGCAAGAGGAGTGGGACATCCCCCCTCGAGCAGTACTTC | CASKRSGTSPLEQYF
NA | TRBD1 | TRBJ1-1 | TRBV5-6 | TGTGCCAGCACCCAACCAGGGGGGAACACTGAAGCTTTCTTT | CASTQPGGNTEAFF
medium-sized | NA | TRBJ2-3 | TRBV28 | TGTGCCAGCATTCGGAGGGGGATAGATACGCAGTATTTT | CASIRRGIDTQYF
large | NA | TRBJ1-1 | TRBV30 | TGTGCCTGGAGTCATAACACTGAAGCTTTCTTT | CAWSHNTEAFF
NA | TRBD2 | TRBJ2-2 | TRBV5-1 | TGCGCCAGCAGCGCCAATACCGGGACTAGCGGTCGCACCGGGGAGCTGTTTTTT | CASSANTGTSGRTGELFF
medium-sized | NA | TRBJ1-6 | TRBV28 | TGTGCCAGCAGTCCACCAGGGAATTCCTATAATTCACCCCTCCACTTT | CASSPPGNSYNSPLHF
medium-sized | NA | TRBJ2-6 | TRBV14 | TGTGCCAGCAGCCAAGAGCAGGGCCTTGCGCCTTCGGGGGCCAACGTCCTGACTTTC | CASSQEQGLAPSGANVLTF
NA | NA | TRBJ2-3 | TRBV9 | TGTGCCAGCAGTGACCCGAAAGGGCTGTATTTT | CASSDPKGLYF
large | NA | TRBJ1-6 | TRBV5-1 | TGCGCCAGCAGCTTGAGAGTTGCAGGGACCGATTCACCCCTCCACTTT | CASSLRVAGTDSPLHF
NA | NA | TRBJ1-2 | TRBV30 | TGTGCCTGGAGTCCTGAGAGCGTTCGGTGGGGCTACACCTTC | CAWSPESVRWGYTF
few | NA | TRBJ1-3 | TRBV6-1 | TGTGCCAGCAGTGCCGGGGGGACTGGAAACACCATATATTTT | CASSAGGTGNTIYF
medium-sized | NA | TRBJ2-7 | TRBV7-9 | TGTGCCAGCAGCTGGCGGGACAACTACGAGCAGTACTTC | CASSWRDNYEQYF
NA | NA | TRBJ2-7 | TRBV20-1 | TGCAGTGCTAGGTCGCCGGGACCCCAAGGGGAGCAGTACTTC | CSARSPGPQGEQYF
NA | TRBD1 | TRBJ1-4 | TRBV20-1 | TGCAGTGCTAGCACAGGGGGCGAAAAACTGTTTTTT | CSASTGGEKLFF
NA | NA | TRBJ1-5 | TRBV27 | TGTGCCAGCAGTTTTGGGGGAGGCGGTCAGCCCCAGCATTTT | CASSFGGGGQPQHF
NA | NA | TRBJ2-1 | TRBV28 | TGTGCCAGCAGACCTAGTCCGTCGGACTACAATGAGCAGTTCTTC | CASRPSPSDYNEQFF
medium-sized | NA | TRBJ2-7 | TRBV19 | TGTGCCAGTAGCGGCGCCTCTACCGAGCAGTACTTC | CASSGASTEQYF
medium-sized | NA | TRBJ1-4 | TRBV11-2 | TGTGCCAGCAGCACTAGATTGGGTGAAAAACTGTTTTTT | CASSTRLGEKLFF
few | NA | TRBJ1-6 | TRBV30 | TGTGCCTGGAGTAGCGGAATTAATTCACCCCTCCACTTT | CAWSSGINSPLHF
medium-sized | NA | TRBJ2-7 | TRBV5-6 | TGTGCCAGCAGCTTAAACTCCTACGAGCAGTACTTC | CASSLNSYEQYF
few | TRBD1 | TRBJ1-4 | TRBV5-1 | TGCGCCAGCAGGTTTTCCGGGACAGGTACTTCAACTAATGAAAAACTGTTTTTT | CASRFSGTGTSTNEKLFF
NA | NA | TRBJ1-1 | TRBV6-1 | TGTGCCAGCTTCGGTGGGGGAGAGAGGACTGAAGCTTTCTTT | CASFGGGERTEAFF
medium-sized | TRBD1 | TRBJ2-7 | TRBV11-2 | TGTGCCAGCAGCTTAAATCATCTGAATACAGGGGGGACCTACGAGCAGTACTTC | CASSLNHLNTGGTYEQYF
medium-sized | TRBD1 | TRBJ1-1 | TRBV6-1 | TGTGCCAGCAGTGCCTGGACAGGCAACACTGAAGCTTTCTTT | CASSAWTGNTEAFF
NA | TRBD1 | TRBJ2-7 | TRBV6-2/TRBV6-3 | TGTGCCAGCAGCCTTGGACAGGGGACTCGCTACGAGCAGTACTTC | CASSLGQGTRYEQYF
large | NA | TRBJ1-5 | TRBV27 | TGTGCCAGCAGTTTAGGGGGTTATCAGCCCCAGCATTTT | CASSLGGYQPQHF
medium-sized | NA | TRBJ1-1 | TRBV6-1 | TGTGCCAGCAGTAAATCCCCGACAGGAATGAACACTGAAGCTTTCTTT | CASSKSPTGMNTEAFF
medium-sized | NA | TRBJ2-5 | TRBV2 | TGTGCCAGCAGTGAATTCCGGGGAAGAGAGACCCAGTACTTC | CASSEFRGRETQYF
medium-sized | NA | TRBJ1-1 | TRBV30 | TGTGCCTGGACCCCCAGGGTGAAGAACACTGAAGCTTTCTTT | CAWTPRVKNTEAFF
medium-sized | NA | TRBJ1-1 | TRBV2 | TGTGCCAGCAGTGCCCAGGGAGTTGTGGGCACTGAAGCTTTCTTT | CASSAQGVVGTEAFF
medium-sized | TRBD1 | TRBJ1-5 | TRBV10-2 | TGCGCCAGCAGTGAGTCTCGGCAGGGGGGCAATCAGCCCCAGCATTTT | CASSESRQGGNQPQHF
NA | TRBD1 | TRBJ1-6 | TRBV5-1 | TGCGCCAGCAGCTGGACAGGGTTGGGCTCACCCCTCCACTTT | CASSWTGLGSPLHF
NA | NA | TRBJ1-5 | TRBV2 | TGTGCCAGCAGGTCATGGGAGCGGGGCAATCAGCCCCAGCATTTT | CASRSWERGNQPQHF
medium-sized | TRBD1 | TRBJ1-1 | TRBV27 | TGTGCCAGCAGTTACCACAGGGGAGGGGGCACTGAAGCTTTCTTT | CASSYHRGGGTEAFF
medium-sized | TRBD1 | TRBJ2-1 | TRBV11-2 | TGTGCCAGCACAGGACAGGGGGTTGAGCAGTTCTTC | CASTGQGVEQFF
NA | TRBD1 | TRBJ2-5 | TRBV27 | TGTGCCAGCAGTGACTATACAGGGGGCGAAAAAGAGACCCAGTACTTC | CASSDYTGGEKETQYF
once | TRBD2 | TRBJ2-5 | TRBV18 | TGTGCCGGCTCTAGCGGGGGGCAAGAGACCCAGTACTTC | CAGSSGGQETQYF
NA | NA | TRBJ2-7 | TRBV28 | TGTGCCAGCAGCCCACCTATAGCGGAGGTGGGTTCCTACGAGCAGTACTTC | CASSPPIAEVGSYEQYF
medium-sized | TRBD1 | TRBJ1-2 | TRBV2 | TGTGCCAGCGAGGACAGGGCCAACTATGGCTACACCTTC | CASEDRANYGYTF
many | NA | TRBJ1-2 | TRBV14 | TGTGCCAGCAGCCAAGGTATACAGGGTATCTATGGCTACACCTTC | CASSQGIQGIYGYTF
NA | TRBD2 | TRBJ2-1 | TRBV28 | TGTGCCAGCAGCACCCGGACTAGGTTGGATGAGCAGTTCTTC | CASSTRTRLDEQFF
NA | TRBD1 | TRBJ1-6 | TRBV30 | TGTGCCTGGAGTGACTTGACAGGGTGGAATTCACCCCTCCACTTT | CAWSDLTGWNSPLHF
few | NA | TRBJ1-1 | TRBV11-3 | TGTGCCAGCACTCACCTGGCTCACACTGAAGCTTTCTTT | CASTHLAHTEAFF
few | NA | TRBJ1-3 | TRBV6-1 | TGTGCCAGCAGGACATGGTCCTCTGGAAACACCATATATTTT | CASRTWSSGNTIYF
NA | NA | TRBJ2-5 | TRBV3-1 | TGTGCCAGCAGCCAAGCGGGCCAAGAGACCCAGTACTTC | CASSQAGQETQYF
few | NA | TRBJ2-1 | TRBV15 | TGTGCCACCAGCAAAGGACGGGACTCCTACAATGAGCAGTTCTTC | CATSKGRDSYNEQFF
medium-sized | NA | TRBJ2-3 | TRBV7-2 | TGTGCCAGCAGCTTAGGACTTAACACAGATACGCAGTATTTT | CASSLGLNTDTQYF
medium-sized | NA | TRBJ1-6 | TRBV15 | TGTGCCACCAGCAGAGATCGGGGAGATAATTCACCCCTCCACTTT | CATSRDRGDNSPLHF